This entry concerns a single T cell receptor beta chain. This clonotype was found a few times. Its cognate antigen has yet to be identified. Base qualities are not at hand, and no much larger clone is one base apart. The method behind the library was PCR. Sequencing used an Illumina HiSeq 2500. Molecular barcoding was employed in the preparation of TCR libraries, with unique molecular identifiers being used to normalize TCRbeta repertoire quantification. TCRdb's own reprocessing of the public reads used fastp at Q25 and MiXCR and kept productive beta chains. Identical CDR3 protein sequences are pooled into one entry, listed with their most common genes and DNA. The sample includes over 550,000 distinct CDR3 sequences, with approximately 10% observed a single time. Jointly, the top ten make up roughly 3.9% of the sample. CDR1 and CDR2 are drawn from the germline V gene (reference sequence): GTSNPN, SVGIG. Spanning cysteine to phenylalanine, the CDR3 consists of 14 amino acids. The CDR3 DNA has 42 bases and is translated from base 1.

These data belong to a study of T-cell reconstitution after alpha-beta-depleted transplantation in children (dated by TCRdb to about 2016). Background on the whole study: The study quantitatively tracked T-cell immune reconstitution after TCRalphabeta/CD19-depleted allogeneic hematopoietic cell transplantation in children using TCR repertoire profiling.

The origin of this receptor is a human donor who donated a stem cell graft to a child with acute myeloid leukemia. Sequences were derived from PBMCs from the stem cell graft donor, sampled from the stem cell graft. Rearrangement joined TRBV30 to TRBJ2-7; no D gene can be assigned with confidence. The DNA sequence reads TGTAGCGCAGGCGAACACGGCAGCTCCTACGAGCAGTACTTC. This yields the protein CSAGEHGSSYEQYF. Reference TRBV30 and TRBJ2-7 genes cover what lies past the CDR3, so the full variable domain is SQTIHQWPATLVQPVGSPLSLECTVEGTSNPNLYWYRQAAGRGLQLLFYSVGIGQISSEVPQNLSASRPQDRQFILSSKKLLLSDSGFYLCSAGEHGSSYEQYFGPGTRLTVT.